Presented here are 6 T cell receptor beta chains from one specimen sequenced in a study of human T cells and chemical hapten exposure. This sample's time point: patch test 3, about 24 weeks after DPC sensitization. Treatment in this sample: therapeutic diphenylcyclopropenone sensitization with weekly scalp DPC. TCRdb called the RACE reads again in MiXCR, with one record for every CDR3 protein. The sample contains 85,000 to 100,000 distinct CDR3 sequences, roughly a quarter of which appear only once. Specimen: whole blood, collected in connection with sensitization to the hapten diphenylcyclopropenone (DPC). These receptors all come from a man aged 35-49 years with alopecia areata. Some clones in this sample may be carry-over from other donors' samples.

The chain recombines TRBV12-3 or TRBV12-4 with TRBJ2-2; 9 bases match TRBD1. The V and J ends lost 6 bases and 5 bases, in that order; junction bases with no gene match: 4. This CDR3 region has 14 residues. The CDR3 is CASSPTGGTGELFF. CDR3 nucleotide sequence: TGTGCCAGCAGCCCGACAGGGGGGACCGGGGAGCTGTTTTTT.

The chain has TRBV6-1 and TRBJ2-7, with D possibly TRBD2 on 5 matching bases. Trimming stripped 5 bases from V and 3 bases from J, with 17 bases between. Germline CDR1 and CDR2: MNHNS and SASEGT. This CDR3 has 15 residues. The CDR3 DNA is TGTGCCAGCAGTCCCATCAGCGGCTCCCACTACGAGCAGTACTTC. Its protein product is CASSPISGSHYEQYF.

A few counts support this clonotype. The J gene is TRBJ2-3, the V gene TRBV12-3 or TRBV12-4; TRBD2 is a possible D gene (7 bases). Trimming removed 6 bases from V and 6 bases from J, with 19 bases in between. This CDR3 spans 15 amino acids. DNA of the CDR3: TGTGCCAGCAGGACGGGGGGCGGGAGAACGGATACGCAGTATTTT. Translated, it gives CASRTGGGRTDTQYF.

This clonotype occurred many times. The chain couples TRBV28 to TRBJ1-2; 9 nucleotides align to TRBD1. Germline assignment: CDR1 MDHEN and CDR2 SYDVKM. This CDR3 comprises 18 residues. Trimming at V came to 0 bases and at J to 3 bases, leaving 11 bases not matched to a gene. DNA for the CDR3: TGTGCCAGCAGTTTATGGTTTTATTATGGGGACAGGGACTATGGCTACACCTTC. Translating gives CASSLWFYYGDRDYGYTF.

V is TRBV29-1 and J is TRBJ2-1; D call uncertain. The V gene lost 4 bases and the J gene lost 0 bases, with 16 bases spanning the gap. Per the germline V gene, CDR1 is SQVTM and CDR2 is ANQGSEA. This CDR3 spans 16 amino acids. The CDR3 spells CSVVETAPSSYNEQFF. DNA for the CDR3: TGCAGCGTTGTAGAGACGGCACCGAGCTCCTACAATGAGCAGTTCTTC.

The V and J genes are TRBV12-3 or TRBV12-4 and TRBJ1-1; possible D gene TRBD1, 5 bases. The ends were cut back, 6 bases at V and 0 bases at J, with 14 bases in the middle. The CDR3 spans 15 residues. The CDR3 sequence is CASSLRQGMNTEAFF. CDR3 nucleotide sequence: TGTGCCAGCAGCCTCCGTCAGGGAATGAACACTGAAGCTTTCTTT.